This T cell receptor beta chain was sequenced in a study of metastatic and nonmetastatic thyroid tumors. Overall study context: For malignant and benign thyroid patients, tumor or nodule tissue and blood were the sources whose repertoires were compared. The study's findings and limits: In both blood and tumor samples, TCR beta diversity was reported significantly higher for malignant than benign nodules.

Germline CDR1 is MNHEY and CDR2 is SMNVEV (reference sequence). Trimming cost V 0 bases and J 10 bases, with 12 bases left between them. CDR3 length equals 13 residues. Under the authors' procedure: What underpinned the distant-metastasis classifier for papillary thyroid cancer was the set of CDR3 differences across clinicopathological groups. TCRdb re-analyzed the PCR reads using MiXCR. The authors' filters were not applied to this entry. The sample holds around 61,000 clones, almost 30% seen once. The table lists this clone with many counts. Antigen unknown. Patients underwent thyroid surgery, and none had received any treatment before it.

The V call is TRBV27, the J call TRBJ1-1; D remains unclear. This sequence was found in a female donor with papillary thyroid cancer or a benign thyroid nodule (not recorded which). Some clones in this sample may be carry-over from other donors' samples. Sequencing input: blood. CDR3 bases: TGTGCCAGCAGTTTATCGGAGGGAAGGAGAGCTTTCTTT. This encodes CASSLSEGRRAFF.